The table lists the clone carrying this T cell receptor (beta chain) with a count of one. Researchers divided each subset's genomic DNA evenly across several immunoSEQ plates. Assay used: immunoSEQ multiplex PCR; TCRdb lists only in-frame clones, some missing. The sample yields around 2.5 million clones, approximately 93% seen once. Per germline, CDR1 SGDLS and CDR2 YYNGEE. Between the trimmed V and J ends, which lost 4 bases and 4 bases, there was a span of 22 bases. This CDR3 has 17 residues. The sample comes from a study of shared clonotypes between healthy human individuals. The receptor comes from a young man in good health. Some clones in this sample may be carry-over from other donors' samples. The sequencing input was naive CD4+ T cells from PBMCs. Subset: CD45RA+ positively selected. This chain uses TRBV9 with TRBJ2-3; D is possibly TRBD2 (6 bases). CDR3 nucleotide sequence: TGTGCCAGCAGCTCCCTTTCGCGGCGGGACCCCCCAGATACGCAGTATTTT. Its protein product is CASSSLSRRDPPDTQYF.